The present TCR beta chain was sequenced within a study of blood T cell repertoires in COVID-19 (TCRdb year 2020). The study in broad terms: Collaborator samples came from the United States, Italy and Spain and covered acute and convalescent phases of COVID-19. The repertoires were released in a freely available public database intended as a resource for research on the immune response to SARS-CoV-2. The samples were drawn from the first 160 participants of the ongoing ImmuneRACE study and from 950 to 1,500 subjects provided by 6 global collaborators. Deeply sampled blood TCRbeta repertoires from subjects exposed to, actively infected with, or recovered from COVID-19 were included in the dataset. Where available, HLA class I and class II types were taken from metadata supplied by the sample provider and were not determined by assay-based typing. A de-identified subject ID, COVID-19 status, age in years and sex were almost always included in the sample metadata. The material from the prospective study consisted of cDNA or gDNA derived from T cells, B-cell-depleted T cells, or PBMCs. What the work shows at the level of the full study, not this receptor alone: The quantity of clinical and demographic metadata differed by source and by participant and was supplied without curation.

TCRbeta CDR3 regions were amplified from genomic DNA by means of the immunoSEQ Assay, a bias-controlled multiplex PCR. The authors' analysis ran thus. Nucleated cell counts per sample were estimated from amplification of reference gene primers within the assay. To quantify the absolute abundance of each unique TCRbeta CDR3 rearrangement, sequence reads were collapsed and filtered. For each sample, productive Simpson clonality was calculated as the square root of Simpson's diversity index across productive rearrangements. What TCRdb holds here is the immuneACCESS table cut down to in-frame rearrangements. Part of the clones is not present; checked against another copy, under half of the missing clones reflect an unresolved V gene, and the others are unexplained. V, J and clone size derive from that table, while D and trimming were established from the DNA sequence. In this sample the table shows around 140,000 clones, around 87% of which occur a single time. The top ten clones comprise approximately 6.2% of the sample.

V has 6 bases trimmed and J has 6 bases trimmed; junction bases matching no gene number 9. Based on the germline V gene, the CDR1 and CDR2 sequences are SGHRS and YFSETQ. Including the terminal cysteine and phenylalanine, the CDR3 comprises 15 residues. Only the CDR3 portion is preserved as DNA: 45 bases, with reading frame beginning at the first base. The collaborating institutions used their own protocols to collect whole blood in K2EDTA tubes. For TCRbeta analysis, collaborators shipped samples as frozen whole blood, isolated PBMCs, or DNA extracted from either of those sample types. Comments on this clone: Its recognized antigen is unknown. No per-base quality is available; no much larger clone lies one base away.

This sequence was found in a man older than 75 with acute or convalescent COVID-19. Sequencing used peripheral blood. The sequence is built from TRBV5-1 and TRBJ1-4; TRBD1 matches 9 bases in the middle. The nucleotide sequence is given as TGCGCCAGCACCAAGGGACAGGGCTTGGATGAAAAACTGTTTTTT. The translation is CASTKGQGLDEKLFF.